This T cell receptor beta chain was sequenced during a study of OX40 agonist ivuxolimab in advanced cancers. The wider study: Dose-escalation patients' cancers were hepatocellular carcinoma, melanoma, renal cell or head and neck cancer. One hepatocellular carcinoma and a couple of cutaneous melanoma patients partially responded.

Study-level findings and limits: Expanded peripheral T cell antigen specificity was not determined.

This clone was found a few times. The antigen is not known. Measured with immunoSEQ multiplex PCR; TCRdb has only the in-frame clones, and not every one. The sample records some 5,600 clones, about 70% being singletons. This CDR3 is 13 amino acids long. The germline gives CDR1 MNHEY, CDR2 SMNVEV (reference sequence). Trimming took off 4 bases at V and 8 bases at J, with 14 bases between the two ends. The specimen was CD4+ or CD8+ T cells sorted from blood, collected in a trial of the OX40 agonist ivuxolimab. The TCR originated in an adult with an advanced solid tumor such as melanoma, head and neck, liver or kidney cancer. V and J are TRBV27 and TRBJ1-1; possible D gene TRBD1, 6 bases. The CDR3 is CASSSRQGTEAFF. In DNA form, the CDR3 reads TGTGCCAGCAGTTCGCGCCAGGGGACGGAAGCTTTCTTT.